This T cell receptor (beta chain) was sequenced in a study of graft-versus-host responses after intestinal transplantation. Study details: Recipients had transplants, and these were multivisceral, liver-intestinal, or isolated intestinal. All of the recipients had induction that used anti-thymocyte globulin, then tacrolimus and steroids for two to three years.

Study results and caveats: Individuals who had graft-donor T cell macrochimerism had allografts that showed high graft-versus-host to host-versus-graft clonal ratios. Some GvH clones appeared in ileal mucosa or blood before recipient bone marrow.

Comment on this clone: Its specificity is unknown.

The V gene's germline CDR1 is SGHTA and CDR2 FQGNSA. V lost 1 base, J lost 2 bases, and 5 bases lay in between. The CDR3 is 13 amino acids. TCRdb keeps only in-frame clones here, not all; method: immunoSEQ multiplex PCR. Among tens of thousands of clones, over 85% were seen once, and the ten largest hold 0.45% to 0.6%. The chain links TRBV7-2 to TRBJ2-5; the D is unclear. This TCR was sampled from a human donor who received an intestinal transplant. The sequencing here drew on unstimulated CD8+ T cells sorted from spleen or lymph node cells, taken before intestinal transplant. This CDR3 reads CASSLGQQETQYF. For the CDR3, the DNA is TGTGCCAGCAGCTTAGGGCAGCAAGAGACCCAGTACTTC.